This T cell receptor beta chain was observed in a study of cytomegalovirus exposure and HLA in healthy donors. Regarding the study as a whole: Sequencing likely produced, as an artifact, a cluster of highly shared sequence variants. In vitro assays verified that a few CMV-associated chains recognized CMV antigens specifically. TCR beta chain V- and J-gene trimming was linked, in a later analysis, to a missense variant in DCLRE1C. Some public TCRs appeared in many individuals, while most sequences were rare.

With respect to this clone: The target antigen is unknown.

The PCR used 60 Vbeta and 13 Jbeta primers. Clones were read by immunoSEQ multiplex PCR, and TCRdb kept only the in-frame ones, dropping some. The sample holds 100,000 to 150,000 clones, 70% to 85% seen once. The TCR originated in a boy aged 5-17 years in good health and CMV-seronegative. Sequenced input: PBMCs.

The CDR3 nucleotides read TGTGCCAGCAGCTTAAAGGGACAAGTTGATGAGCAGTTCTTC. Translated, it gives CASSLKGQVDEQFF. The chain is built from TRBV7-9 and TRBJ2-1; TRBD1 is a possible D gene (6 bases). CDR3 length: 14 amino acids. The V end lost 2 bases, the J end lost 8 bases, and 13 bases lay between the germline ends. Looked up from germline, CDR1 is SEHNR and CDR2 is FQNEAQ (reference sequence).